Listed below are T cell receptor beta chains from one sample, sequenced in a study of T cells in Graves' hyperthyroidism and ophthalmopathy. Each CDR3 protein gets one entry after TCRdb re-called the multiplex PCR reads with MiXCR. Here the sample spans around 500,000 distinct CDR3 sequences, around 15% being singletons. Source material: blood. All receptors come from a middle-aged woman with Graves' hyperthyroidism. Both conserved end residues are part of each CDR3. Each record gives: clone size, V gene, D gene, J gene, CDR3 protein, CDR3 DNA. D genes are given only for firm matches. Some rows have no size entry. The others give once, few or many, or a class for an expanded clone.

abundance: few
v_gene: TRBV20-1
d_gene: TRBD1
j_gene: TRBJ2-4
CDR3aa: CSARGQGATKNIQYF
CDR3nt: TGCAGTGCTAGAGGCCAGGGGGCGACCAAAAACATTCAGTACTTC

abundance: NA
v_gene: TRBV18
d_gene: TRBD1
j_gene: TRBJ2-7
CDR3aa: CATSIRGQGNLEQYF
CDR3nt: TGTGCCACCTCTATAAGGGGACAGGGGAACCTCGAGCAGTACTTC

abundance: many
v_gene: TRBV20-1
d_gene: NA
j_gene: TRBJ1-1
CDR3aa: CSARDSQNTEAFF
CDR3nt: TGCAGTGCTAGAGACAGTCAGAACACTGAAGCTTTCTTT

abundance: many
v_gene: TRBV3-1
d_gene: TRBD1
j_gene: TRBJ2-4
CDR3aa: CASSLGDRDQYF
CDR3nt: TGTGCCAGCAGCCTCGGGGACAGGGATCAGTACTTC

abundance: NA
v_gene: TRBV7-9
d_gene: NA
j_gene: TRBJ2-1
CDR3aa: CANSEGSYNEQFF
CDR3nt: TGTGCCAACAGCGAGGGTTCCTACAATGAGCAGTTCTTC

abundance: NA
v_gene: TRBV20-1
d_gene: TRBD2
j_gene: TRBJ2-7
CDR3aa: CSAQGLAGVSEQYF
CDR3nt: TGCAGTGCCCAAGGACTAGCGGGAGTAAGCGAGCAGTACTTC

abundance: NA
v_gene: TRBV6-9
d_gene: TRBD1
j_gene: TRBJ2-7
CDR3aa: CASSSPGQGEQYF
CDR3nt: TGTGCCAGCAGTTCACCGGGACAGGGAGAGCAGTACTTC

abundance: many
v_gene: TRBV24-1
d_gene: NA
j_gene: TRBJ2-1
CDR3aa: CATSVTSANEQFF
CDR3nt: TGTGCCACCAGTGTCACCTCCGCCAATGAGCAGTTCTTC

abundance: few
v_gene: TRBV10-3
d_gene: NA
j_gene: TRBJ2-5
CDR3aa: CAISEAYAQETQYF
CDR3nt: TGTGCCATCAGTGAGGCTTATGCTCAAGAGACCCAGTACTTC

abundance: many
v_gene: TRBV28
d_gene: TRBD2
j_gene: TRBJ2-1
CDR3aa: CASWGAGGGYNEQFF
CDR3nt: TGTGCCAGCTGGGGGGCGGGAGGCGGGTACAATGAGCAGTTCTTC

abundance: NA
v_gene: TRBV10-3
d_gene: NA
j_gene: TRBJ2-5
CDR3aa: CAISEGGAEGTQYF
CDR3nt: TGTGCCATCAGTGAGGGGGGGGCCGAGGGGACCCAGTACTTC

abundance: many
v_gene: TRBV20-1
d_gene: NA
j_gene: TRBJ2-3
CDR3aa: CSALASTDTQYF
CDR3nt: TGCAGTGCTCTAGCGAGCACAGATACGCAGTATTTT

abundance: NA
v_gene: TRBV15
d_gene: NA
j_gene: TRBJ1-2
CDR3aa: CATSRDRGAYGYTF
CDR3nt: TGTGCCACCAGCAGAGATAGAGGGGCCTATGGCTACACCTTC

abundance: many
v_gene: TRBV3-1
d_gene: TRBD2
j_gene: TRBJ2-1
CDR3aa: CASKQGAGNYNEQFF
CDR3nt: TGTGCCAGCAAGCAGGGAGCGGGAAACTACAATGAGCAGTTCTTC

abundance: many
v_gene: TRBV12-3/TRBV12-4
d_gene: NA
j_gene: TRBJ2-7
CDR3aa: CASSYRTGEQYF
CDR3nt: TGTGCCAGCAGTTATCGGACGGGCGAGCAGTACTTC

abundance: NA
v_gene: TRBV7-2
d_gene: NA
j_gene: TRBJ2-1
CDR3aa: CASRNGAGEGEQFF
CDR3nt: TGTGCCAGCAGGAACGGGGCCGGTGAGGGAGAGCAGTTCTTC

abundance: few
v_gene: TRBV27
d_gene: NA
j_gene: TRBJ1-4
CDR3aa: CASSTFGANEKLFF
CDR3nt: TGTGCCAGCAGCACTTTCGGGGCTAATGAAAAACTGTTTTTT

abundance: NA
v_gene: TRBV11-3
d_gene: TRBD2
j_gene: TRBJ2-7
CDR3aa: CASSYQTSGRTLSSYEQYF
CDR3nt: TGTGCCAGCAGCTACCAGACTAGCGGGAGGACTCTCAGCTCCTACGAGCAGTACTTC

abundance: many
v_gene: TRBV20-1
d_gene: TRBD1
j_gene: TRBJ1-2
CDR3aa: CSARQGDYGYTF
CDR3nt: TGCAGTGCTAGACAGGGGGACTATGGCTACACCTTC

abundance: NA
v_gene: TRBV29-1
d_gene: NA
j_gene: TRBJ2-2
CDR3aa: CSARLAMTGELFF
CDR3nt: TGCAGCGCACGGCTAGCAATGACCGGGGAGCTGTTTTTT

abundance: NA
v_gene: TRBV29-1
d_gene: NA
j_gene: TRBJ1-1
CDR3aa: CSVGGGRFTEAFF
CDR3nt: TGCAGCGTGGGGGGAGGGAGATTCACTGAAGCTTTCTTT

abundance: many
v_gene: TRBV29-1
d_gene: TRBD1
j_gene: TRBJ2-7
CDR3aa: CSVEEGQGAYEQYF
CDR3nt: TGCAGCGTTGAAGAGGGACAGGGGGCCTACGAGCAGTACTTC

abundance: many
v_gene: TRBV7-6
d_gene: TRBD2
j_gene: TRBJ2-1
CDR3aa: CASSLGAGLAPQFF
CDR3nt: TGTGCCAGCAGCTTAGGCGCGGGACTAGCGCCTCAGTTCTTC

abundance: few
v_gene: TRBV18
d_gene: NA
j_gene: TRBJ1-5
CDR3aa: CASSPGSPISNQPQHF
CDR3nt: TGTGCCAGCTCACCGGGTTCCCCTATTAGCAATCAGCCCCAGCATTTT

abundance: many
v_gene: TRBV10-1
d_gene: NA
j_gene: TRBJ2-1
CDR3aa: CASSEGLASSYNEQFF
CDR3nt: TGCGCCAGCAGTGAGGGGCTAGCGAGCTCCTACAATGAGCAGTTCTTC

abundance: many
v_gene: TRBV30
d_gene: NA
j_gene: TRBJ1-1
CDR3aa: CAWRVRQNTEAFF
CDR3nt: TGTGCCTGGAGAGTCAGACAGAACACTGAAGCTTTCTTT

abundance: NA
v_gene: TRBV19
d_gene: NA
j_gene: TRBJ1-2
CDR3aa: CASSMGYDGRNYGYTF
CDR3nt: TGTGCCAGTAGTATGGGATACGACGGGAGGAACTATGGCTACACCTTC

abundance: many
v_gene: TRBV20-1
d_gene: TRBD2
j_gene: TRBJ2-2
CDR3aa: CSARSSSGSSGRELFF
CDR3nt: TGCAGTGCTAGAAGTTCTAGCGGGTCAAGTGGGAGGGAGCTGTTTTTT

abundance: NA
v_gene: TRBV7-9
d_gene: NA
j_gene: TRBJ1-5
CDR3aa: CASTPRLNPLYSNQPQHF
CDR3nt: TGTGCCAGCACCCCGCGGTTGAACCCTTTATATAGCAATCAGCCCCAGCATTTC

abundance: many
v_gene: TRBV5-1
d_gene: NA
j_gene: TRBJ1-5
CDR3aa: CASSRTAGGDQPQHF
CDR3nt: TGCGCCAGCAGCCGAACAGCAGGAGGGGATCAGCCCCAGCATTTT

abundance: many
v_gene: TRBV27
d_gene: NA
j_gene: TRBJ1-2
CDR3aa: CASSSPAPTGPYGYTF
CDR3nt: TGTGCCAGCAGTTCACCGGCACCAACAGGGCCCTATGGCTACACCTTC

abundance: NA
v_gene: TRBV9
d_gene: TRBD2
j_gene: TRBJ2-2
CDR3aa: CASSDGLAGTGELFF
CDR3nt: TGTGCCAGCAGCGACGGACTAGCGGGAACCGGGGAGCTGTTTTTT

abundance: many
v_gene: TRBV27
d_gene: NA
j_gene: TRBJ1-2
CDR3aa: CASSLGPRVYGYTF
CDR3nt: TGTGCCAGCAGTTTAGGACCTAGGGTCTATGGCTACACCTTC

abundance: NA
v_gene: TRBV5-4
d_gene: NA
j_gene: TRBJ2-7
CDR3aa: CASSLDMEVHEQYF
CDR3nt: TGTGCCAGCAGCTTGGATATGGAGGTCCACGAGCAGTACTTC